This entry describes one TCR beta chain. Its target is unknown. Authors' analysis steps: Lowest detectable productive clonotype frequency was 2.59 x 10-5. The protocol was immunoSEQ multiplex PCR, while the TCRdb copy is restricted to in-frame clones and leaves out a portion. V and J calls and clone size come straight from that table; D and trimming were deduced from the DNA. The sample has approximately 30,000 clones, over 60% seen once. The data were obtained in a study of STAT5B mutations in CD4+ large granular lymphocyte leukemia. The wider study: Among healthy donors, a particular HLA allele went with more CDR3 'QG' motifs.

CDR1 and CDR2 (germline): SEHNR, FQNEAQ (reference sequence). This CDR3 spans 14 amino acids. After removal of 5 bases from V and 6 bases from J, the junction contained 7 bases not matched to a gene. Findings and limits, study-wide: TRBV06-family usage was enriched in top patient clones (8/27) versus controls (2/35).

The chain links TRBV7-9 to TRBJ2-1; 7 bases are shared with TRBD2. The TCR was taken from a human donor in good health. Sequencing input: CD4+ T cells from blood buffy coats. CDR3 nucleotide sequence: TGTGCCAGCAGCCGCCGGGAGGAGGGCAATGAGCAGTTCTTC. As protein: CASSRREEGNEQFF.